The 2 T cell receptor beta chains given below trace back to one sample, sequenced in a study of neoadjuvant nivolumab and ipilimumab in lung cancer. Only in-frame clones appear in the TCRdb table, and some are missing; sequencing was by immunoSEQ multiplex PCR. The sample yields 20,000 to 25,000 clones, more than 70% seen once. Sequences were derived from peripheral blood, sampled before neoadjuvant nivolumab, alone or with ipilimumab. The receptors were gathered from an adult with non-small cell lung cancer.

The gene calls are TRBV7-3 and TRBJ2-3; TRBD2 matches 10 bases. From germline, CDR1 is SGHTA and CDR2 FQGTGA. V was clipped by 5 bases and J by 3 bases; unmatched bases: 2. The CDR3 extends over 14 amino acids. Written as DNA, the CDR3 is TGTGCCAGCAGCGTACTAGCGGGAACAGATACGCAGTATTTT. As protein: CASSVLAGTDTQYF.

The chain employs TRBV19 and TRBJ1-5, with D tentatively TRBD1 (5 bases). Trimming took 2 bases from V and 0 from J, leaving 11 bases between them. The V gene's germline CDR1 is LNHDA and CDR2 SQIVND (reference sequence). The CDR3 length is 16 residues. The CDR3 coding sequence is TGTGCCAGTAGTATACAGGGAAGGGTTAGCAATCAGCCCCAGCATTTT. Translated, it gives CASSIQGRVSNQPQHF.